Below are 21 T cell receptor beta chains sequenced from a single sample in a study of blood T cell repertoires in COVID-19. The method was immunoSEQ multiplex PCR; TCRdb's version includes in-frame clones alone and lacks a portion of them. The sample yields more than 200,000 clones, approximately 86% seen once. Sequenced: peripheral blood. These receptor sequences come from a man aged 25 to 40 with active or convalescent COVID-19.

The V call is TRBV18, the J call TRBJ1-1, with D possibly TRBD1 on 5 matching bases. The germline CDR1 and CDR2 sequences are KGHSH and LQKENI. This CDR3 region has 15 residues. V was pared by 2 bases and J by 0 bases, with 10 bases between. This CDR3 reads CASSPDRELNTEAFF. The CDR3, as DNA: TGTGCCAGCTCACCAGACAGAGAATTGAACACTGAAGCTTTCTTT.

This chain joins TRBV12-3 or TRBV12-4 and TRBJ1-2, with D possibly being TRBD1 (5 bases). This CDR3 is 12 amino acids long. The V and J ends lost 8 bases and 5 bases respectively, with 12 bases between them. CDR3 region: CASGQAGYGYTF. The CDR3 DNA sequence: TGTGCCAGCGGGCAAGCAGGGTATGGCTACACCTTC.

The CDR3 coding sequence is TGTGCCAGCAGCACTCCTCGGACTGGTGAAACATACGAGCAGTACTTC. Residues: CASSTPRTGETYEQYF. V usage is TRBV9 and J usage is TRBJ2-7; weak D call: TRBD2 (5 bases). The CDR3 spans 16 residues. V lost 4 bases to trimming and J lost 4 bases, with 21 bases between them. Germline V gene sequence: CDR1 SGDLS, CDR2 YYNGEE.

The chain combines TRBV10-3 with TRBJ1-6; D is undetermined. This CDR3 is 14 amino acids long. CDR1 and CDR2 from the germline V gene are ENHRY and SYGVKD. Trimming took 9 bases from V and 10 from J, leaving 19 bases between them. For the CDR3, the DNA is TGTGCCATGGCGCGGACGGAATCGGGGTCACCCCTCCACTTT. Translation gives CAMARTESGSPLHF.

The chain employs TRBV27 and TRBJ1-6; no reliable D call. Looked up from germline, CDR1 is MNHEY and CDR2 is SMNVEV (reference sequence). The CDR3 covers 15 residues. V was trimmed by 1 base and J by 9 bases, leaving 13 bases between them. CDR3 sequence reads: CASSLFPGMSSPLHF. Written as DNA, the CDR3 is TGTGCCAGCAGTTTATTTCCCGGGATGAGTTCACCCCTCCACTTT.

This clone showed up just a few times. V and J are TRBV5-1 and TRBJ2-7, with 7 bases fitting TRBD2. Germline CDR1 is SGHRS and CDR2 is YFSETQ. The CDR3 has 15 residues. Trimming cost V 4 bases and J 3 bases; bases outside gene matches: 10. In DNA form, the CDR3 reads TGCGCCAGCAGCCCGAATAGTGGGGGGGTCTACGAGCAGTACTTC. Translation gives CASSPNSGGVYEQYF.

The V call is TRBV6-5, the J call TRBJ1-2, with 12 bases that match TRBD1. Losses at the gene ends were 7 bases for V and 8 bases for J; bases not matched to a gene: 8. Germline assignment: CDR1 MNHEY and CDR2 SVGAGI. The CDR3 spans 14 residues. The CDR3 is CASNSGTGGVGYTF. The CDR3, as DNA: TGTGCCAGCAATTCCGGGACAGGGGGCGTGGGCTACACCTTC.

This clone has more than one count but fewer than ten. The V gene is TRBV7-2, the J gene TRBJ2-5, with D possibly being TRBD2 (7 bases). Per germline, CDR1 SGHTA and CDR2 FQGNSA. Trimming cost V 6 bases and J 5 bases, with 16 bases left between them. This CDR3 region has 14 residues. The CDR3, as DNA: TGTGCCAGCAGTCGTGGGGGGGCCGAGGAGACCCAGTACTTC. It is translated as CASSRGGAEETQYF. Complete variable domain (other parts from reference TRBV7-2 and TRBJ2-5): GAGVSQSPSNKVTEKGKDVELRCDPISGHTALYWYRQSLGQGLEFLIYFQGNSAPDKSGLPSDRFSAERTGGSVSTLTIQRTQQEDSAVYLCASSRGGAEETQYFGPGTRLLVL.

The rearrangement links TRBV14 to TRBJ2-7; 7 bases line up with TRBD2. Trimming cost V 0 bases and J 5 bases; bases outside gene matches: 10. This CDR3 comprises 16 residues. Germline CDR1 reads SGHDN; CDR2 reads FVKESK. CDR3 nucleotide sequence: TGTGCCAGCAGCCAAGATTATATCGGGGGGTACGACGAGCAGTACTTC. Its protein product is CASSQDYIGGYDEQYF.

This rearrangement joins TRBV9 to TRBJ1-2; a weak D match, TRBD1 (6 bases). There are 12 residues in the CDR3. Germline V gene data show CDR1 as SGDLS and CDR2 as YYNGEE. V was shortened by 4 bases and J by 8 bases, with 12 bases between the two germline ends. In DNA, the CDR3 is TGTGCCAGCAGCACACAGGGCGGGGGCTACACCTTC. It specifies CASSTQGGGYTF.

V and J are TRBV11-2 and TRBJ2-5, with D hard to call. The CDR3 spans 16 residues. The V end was cut by 2 bases, the J end by 4 bases, with 17 bases between. Germline V CDR1 and CDR2: SGHAT, FQNNGV. The CDR3 DNA reads as TGTGCCAGCAGCTTAAATTTCGGTACTGGTGTAGAGACCCAGTACTTC. Protein sequence: CASSLNFGTGVETQYF.

The V call is TRBV5-1, the J call TRBJ2-2; 8 nucleotides agree with TRBD1. The V gene's germline CDR1 is SGHRS and CDR2 YFSETQ. The CDR3 loop spans 17 amino acids. The trim removed 1 base at V and 6 bases at J, leaving 11 bases unmatched. CDR3: CASSLFGQGGGAGELFF. Here the CDR3 DNA reads TGCGCCAGCAGCTTGTTCGGACAGGGAGGAGGAGCCGGGGAGCTGTTTTTT.

The CDR3 spells CASSPQGRREKLFF. The CDR3 DNA reads TGTGCCAGCAGTCCCCAGGGGCGGCGAGAAAAACTGTTTTTT. This chain joins TRBV6-5 and TRBJ1-4, with a possible D match to TRBD1 (6 bases). This CDR3 region has 14 residues. V shed 5 bases and J shed 8 bases, with 15 bases lying between them. Germline V gene sequence: CDR1 MNHEY, CDR2 SVGAGI.

This sequence joins TRBV4-2 and TRBJ2-2, with TRBD2 matching over 11 bases. The CDR3 runs to 17 residues. V gave up 1 base and J gave up 5 bases; unmatched junction bases: 6. Looked up from germline, CDR1 is LGHNA and CDR2 is YNFKEQ. CDR3 region: CASSQGTSGYGTGELFF. The CDR3 DNA is TGTGCCAGCAGCCAAGGGACTAGCGGGTACGGGACCGGGGAGCTGTTTTTT.

This chain connects TRBV7-6 to TRBJ2-3, with 11 nucleotides matching TRBD2. The CDR3 runs 16 residues. The germline CDR1 and CDR2 sequences are SGHVS and FNYEAQ. V lost 5 bases and J lost 6; bases outside the gene matches: 10. CDR3: CASSEGIAGGPDTQYF. CDR3 coding DNA: TGTGCCAGCAGCGAGGGAATAGCGGGGGGGCCGGATACGCAGTATTTT.

The chain joins TRBV7-8 to TRBJ1-5; 7 bases fit TRBD1. Germline CDR1 is SGHVS and CDR2 is FQNEAQ. The CDR3 totals 17 residues. V lost 6 bases and J lost 4; bases outside the gene matches: 15. CDR3 sequence: CASSLTSPWTGNQPQHF. The CDR3 nucleotides are TGTGCCAGCAGTCTCACCTCACCTTGGACAGGAAATCAGCCCCAGCATTTT.

This clone was seen a handful of times. The chain's CDR3 is CASRAELEGTEAFF. Written as DNA, the CDR3 is TGTGCCAGCAGGGCGGAATTGGAAGGCACTGAAGCTTTCTTT. The chain joins TRBV9 to TRBJ1-1; D is undetermined. Per germline, CDR1 SGDLS and CDR2 YYNGEE. Trimming pared 5 bases from V and 4 bases from J, leaving 15 bases between. This CDR3 is 14 amino acids long.

CDR3 residues: CASSLLQGPGEQYF. The DNA of the CDR3 is TGTGCCAGCAGCTTATTGCAGGGGCCTGGCGAGCAGTACTTC. The rearrangement uses TRBV11-2 and TRBJ2-7; TRBD1 is a possible D gene (6 bases). Trimming removed 2 bases at V and 6 bases at J, with 14 bases between. Germline assignment: CDR1 SGHAT and CDR2 FQNNGV. The CDR3 totals 14 residues.

The CDR3 DNA is TGTGCCACCAGCGCCCGGGACAGGGGCCTTGAAACCAATTACAAGCAGTACTTC. It codes for CATSARDRGLETNYKQYF. The V call is TRBV15, the J call TRBJ2-7, with 10 bases fitting TRBD1. The length of the CDR3 is 18 residues. Germline V gives CDR1 LNHNV, CDR2 YYDKDF (reference sequence). With V trimmed by 5 bases and J by 8 bases, 21 bases remained unmatched.

The chain links TRBV27 to TRBJ2-7, with TRBD1 matching 11 bases. The CDR3 sequence is 15 residues long. Per the germline V gene, CDR1 is MNHEY and CDR2 is SMNVEV (reference sequence). V lost 5 bases, J lost 4 bases, and 7 bases stayed unmatched. CDR3 protein: CASSRTGTGGYEQYF. The CDR3 DNA sequence: TGTGCCAGCAGTCGCACCGGGACAGGGGGTTACGAGCAGTACTTC.

V gene TRBV6-5 combines with J gene TRBJ2-3, with D possibly TRBD1 on 6 matching bases. The V gene lost 0 bases and the J gene lost 4 bases, with 8 bases spanning the gap. The CDR3 spans 14 residues. Looked up from germline, CDR1 is MNHEY and CDR2 is SVGAGI. CDR3 nucleotide sequence: TGTGCCAGCAGTTACTCGAGGGGGTCAGATACGCAGTATTTT. This translates into CASSYSRGSDTQYF.